This TCR beta chain is drawn from a study of shared clonotypes between healthy human individuals. Some clones are missing from TCRdb's copy, which holds only in-frame ones; the method was immunoSEQ multiplex PCR. The sample has some 900,000 clones; less than 85% are singletons. Trimming cost V 4 bases and J 2 bases; bases outside gene matches: 3. Germline values: CDR1 SGHNT, CDR2 YYREEE (reference sequence). CDR3 length equals 14 residues. This receptor was identified in a young man in good health. The rearrangement joins TRBV5-4 to TRBJ2-3, with 8 bases aligning to TRBD1. The source material was memory CD4+ T cells sorted from blood. Sample subset: CD45RA-negative fraction. CDR3 nucleotide sequence: TGTGCCAGCAGCAGACAGGGGTTCACAGATACGCAGTATTTT. It specifies CASSRQGFTDTQYF.